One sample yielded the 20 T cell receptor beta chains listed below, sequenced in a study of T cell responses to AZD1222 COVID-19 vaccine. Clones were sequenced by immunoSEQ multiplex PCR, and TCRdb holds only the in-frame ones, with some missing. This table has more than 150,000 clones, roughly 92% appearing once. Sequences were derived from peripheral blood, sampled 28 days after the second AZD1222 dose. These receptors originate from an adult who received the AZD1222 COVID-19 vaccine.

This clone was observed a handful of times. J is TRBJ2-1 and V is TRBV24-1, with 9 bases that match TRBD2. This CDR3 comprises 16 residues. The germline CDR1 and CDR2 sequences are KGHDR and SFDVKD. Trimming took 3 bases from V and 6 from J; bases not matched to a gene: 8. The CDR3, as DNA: TGTGCCACCAGTGATATTGGCGGGAGGGCCTCCAATGAGCAGTTCTTC. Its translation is CATSDIGGRASNEQFF.

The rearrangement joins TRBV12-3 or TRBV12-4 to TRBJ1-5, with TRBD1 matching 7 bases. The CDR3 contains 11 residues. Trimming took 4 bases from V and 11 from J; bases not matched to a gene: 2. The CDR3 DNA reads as TGTGCCAGCAGTTACAGGGGCGCCCAGCATTTT. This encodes CASSYRGAQHF.

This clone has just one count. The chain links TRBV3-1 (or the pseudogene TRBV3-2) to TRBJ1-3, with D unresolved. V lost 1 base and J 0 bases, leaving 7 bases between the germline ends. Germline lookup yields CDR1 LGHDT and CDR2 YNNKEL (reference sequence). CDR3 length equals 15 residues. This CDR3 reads CASSQGVSSGNTIYF. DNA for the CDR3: TGTGCCAGCAGCCAAGGAGTCAGCTCTGGAAACACCATATATTTT.

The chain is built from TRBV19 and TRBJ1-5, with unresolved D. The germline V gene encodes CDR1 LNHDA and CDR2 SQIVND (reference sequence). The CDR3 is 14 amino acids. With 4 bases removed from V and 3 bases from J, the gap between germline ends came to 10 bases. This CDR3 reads CASSKDGFNQPQHF. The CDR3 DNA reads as TGTGCCAGTAGTAAGGACGGATTCAATCAGCCCCAGCATTTT.

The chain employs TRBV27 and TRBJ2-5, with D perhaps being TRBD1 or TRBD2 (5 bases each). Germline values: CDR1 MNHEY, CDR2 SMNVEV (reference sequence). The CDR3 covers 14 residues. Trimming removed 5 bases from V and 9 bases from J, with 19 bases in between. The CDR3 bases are TGTGCCAGCAGTGTCTCGGGGCCCGACGTACCCCAGTACTTC. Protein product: CASSVSGPDVPQYF.

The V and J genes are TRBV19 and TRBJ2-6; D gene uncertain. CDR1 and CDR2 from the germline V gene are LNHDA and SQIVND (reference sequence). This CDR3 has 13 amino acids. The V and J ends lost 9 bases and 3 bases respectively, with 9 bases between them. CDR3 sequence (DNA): TGTGCCAGCCGATCGGATGGGGCCAACGTCCTGACTTTC. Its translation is CASRSDGANVLTF.

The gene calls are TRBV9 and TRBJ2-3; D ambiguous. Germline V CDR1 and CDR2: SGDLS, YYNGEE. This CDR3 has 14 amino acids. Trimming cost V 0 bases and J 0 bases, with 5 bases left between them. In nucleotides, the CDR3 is TGTGCCAGCAGCGTAGTTACTAGCACAGATACGCAGTATTTT. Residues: CASSVVTSTDTQYF.

Here the CDR3 reads CASSISGFYSNQPQHF. In DNA, the CDR3 is TGTGCCAGTAGTATCAGTGGGTTTTATAGCAATCAGCCCCAGCATTTT. The rearrangement uses TRBV19 and TRBJ1-5; D unresolved. Germline CDR1 and CDR2: LNHDA and SQIVND (reference sequence). The V gene lost 3 bases and the J gene lost 0 bases, with 12 bases spanning the gap. The CDR3 runs 16 residues.

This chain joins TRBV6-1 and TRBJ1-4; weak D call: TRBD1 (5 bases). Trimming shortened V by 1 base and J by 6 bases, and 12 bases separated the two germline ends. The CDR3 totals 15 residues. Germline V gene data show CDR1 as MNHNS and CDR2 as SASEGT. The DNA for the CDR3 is TGTGCCAGCAGTGAAGTGGGGAGAGGGGATGAAAAACTGTTTTTT. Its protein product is CASSEVGRGDEKLFF.

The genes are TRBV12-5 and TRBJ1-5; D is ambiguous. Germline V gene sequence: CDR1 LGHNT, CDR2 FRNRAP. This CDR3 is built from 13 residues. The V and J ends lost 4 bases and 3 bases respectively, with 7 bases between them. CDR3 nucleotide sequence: TGTGCTAGTGGTTGGTCGATCAATCAGCCCCAGCATTTT. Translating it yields CASGWSINQPQHF.

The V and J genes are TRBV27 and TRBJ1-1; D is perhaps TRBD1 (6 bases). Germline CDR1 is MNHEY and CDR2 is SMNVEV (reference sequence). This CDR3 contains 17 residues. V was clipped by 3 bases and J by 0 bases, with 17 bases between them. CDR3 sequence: CASSFYFGGRLNTEAFF. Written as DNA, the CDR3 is TGTGCCAGCAGTTTTTATTTCGGGGGCCGGTTGAACACTGAAGCTTTCTTT.

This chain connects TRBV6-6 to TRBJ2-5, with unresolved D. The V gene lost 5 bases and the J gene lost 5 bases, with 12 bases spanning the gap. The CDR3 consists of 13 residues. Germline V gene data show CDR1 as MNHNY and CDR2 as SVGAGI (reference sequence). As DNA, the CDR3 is TGTGCCAGCAGTCCCCCAACTGCGGAGACCCAGTACTTC. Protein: CASSPPTAETQYF.

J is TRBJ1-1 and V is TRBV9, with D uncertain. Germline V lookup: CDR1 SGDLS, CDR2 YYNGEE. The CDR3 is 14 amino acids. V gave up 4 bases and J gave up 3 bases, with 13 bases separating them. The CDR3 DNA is TGTGCCAGCAGCCTCGTCCTGGACGACACTGAAGCTTTCTTT. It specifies CASSLVLDDTEAFF.

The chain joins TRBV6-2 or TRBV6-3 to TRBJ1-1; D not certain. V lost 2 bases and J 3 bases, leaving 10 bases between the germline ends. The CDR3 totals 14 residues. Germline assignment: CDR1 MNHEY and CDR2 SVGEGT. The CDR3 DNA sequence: TGTGCCAGCAGTTACGGAGTGGGGTACACTGAAGCTTTCTTT. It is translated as CASSYGVGYTEAFF.

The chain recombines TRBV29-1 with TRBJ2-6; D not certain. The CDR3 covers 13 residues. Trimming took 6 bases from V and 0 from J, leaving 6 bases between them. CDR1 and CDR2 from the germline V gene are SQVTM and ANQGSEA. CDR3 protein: CSVSNSGANVLTF. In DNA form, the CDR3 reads TGCAGCGTGTCCAACTCTGGGGCCAACGTCCTGACTTTC.

The DNA for the CDR3 is TGTGCCAGCAGCCGGACGGGACTAGCGGGCGACGAGCAGTACTTC. It specifies CASSRTGLAGDEQYF. The chain links TRBV11-2 to TRBJ2-7; TRBD2 matches 12 bases. The CDR3 length is 15 residues. Germline-derived CDR1 and CDR2 are SGHAT and FQNNGV. J gave up 5 bases and V 5 bases, and 7 bases lay outside the gene matches.

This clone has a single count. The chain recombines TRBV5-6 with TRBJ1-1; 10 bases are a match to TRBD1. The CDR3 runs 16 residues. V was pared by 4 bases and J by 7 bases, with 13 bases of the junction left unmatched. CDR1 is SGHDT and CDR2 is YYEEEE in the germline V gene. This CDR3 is CASSDRDRGIGDEAFF. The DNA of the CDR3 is TGTGCCAGCAGCGACCGGGACAGGGGAATTGGAGATGAAGCTTTCTTT.

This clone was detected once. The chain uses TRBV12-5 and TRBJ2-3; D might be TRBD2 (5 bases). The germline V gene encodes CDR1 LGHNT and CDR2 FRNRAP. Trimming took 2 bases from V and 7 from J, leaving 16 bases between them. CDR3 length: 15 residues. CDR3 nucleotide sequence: TGTGCTAGTGGTTTGACTACTAGTTCTTCATATACGCAGTATTTT. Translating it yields CASGLTTSSSYTQYF.

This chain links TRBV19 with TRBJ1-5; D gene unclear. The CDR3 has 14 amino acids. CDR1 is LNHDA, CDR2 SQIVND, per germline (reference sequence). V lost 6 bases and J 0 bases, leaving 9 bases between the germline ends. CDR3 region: CASRTYPSNQPQHF. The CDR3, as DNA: TGTGCCAGTAGGACCTACCCTAGCAATCAGCCCCAGCATTTT.

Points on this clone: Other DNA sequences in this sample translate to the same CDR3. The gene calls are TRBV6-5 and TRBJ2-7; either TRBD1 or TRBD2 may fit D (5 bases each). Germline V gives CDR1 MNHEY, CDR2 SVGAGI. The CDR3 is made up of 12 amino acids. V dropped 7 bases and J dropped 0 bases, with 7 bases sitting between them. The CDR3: CASTGTSYEQYF. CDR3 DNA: TGTGCCAGCACCGGGACCTCCTACGAGCAGTACTTC.